This record concerns one T cell receptor (beta chain) sequence. What it recognizes is unknown. A second PCR, run for about 7 to 12 cycles, used a sample-barcoded 5' primer plus a J-beta primer mix. Each single sample gave us at least 2.5 million CDR3-containing paired-end reads. TCRdb called the 5' RACE reads again in MiXCR, with one record for every CDR3 protein. The data show 1.5 million to 2 million distinct CDR3 sequences, 40% to 55% seen once. CDR1 LNHNV and CDR2 YYDKDF come from the germline V gene (reference sequence). The CDR3 is made up of 14 amino acids. V gave up 0 bases and J gave up 7 bases, with 10 bases separating them. The data were taken from a study of blood T cells in healthy people across ages. Overall study findings and caveats: Because donor CMV status was unknown, expanded clonotype changes were possibly confounded.

The receptor was isolated from a woman aged 40 to 49 in good health. What was sequenced was blood. V is TRBV15 and J is TRBJ2-1, with D tentatively TRBD2 (5 bases). CDR3 in DNA: TGTGCCACCAGCAGAGATGGACTCATAAATGAGCAGTTCTTC. It codes for CATSRDGLINEQFF.